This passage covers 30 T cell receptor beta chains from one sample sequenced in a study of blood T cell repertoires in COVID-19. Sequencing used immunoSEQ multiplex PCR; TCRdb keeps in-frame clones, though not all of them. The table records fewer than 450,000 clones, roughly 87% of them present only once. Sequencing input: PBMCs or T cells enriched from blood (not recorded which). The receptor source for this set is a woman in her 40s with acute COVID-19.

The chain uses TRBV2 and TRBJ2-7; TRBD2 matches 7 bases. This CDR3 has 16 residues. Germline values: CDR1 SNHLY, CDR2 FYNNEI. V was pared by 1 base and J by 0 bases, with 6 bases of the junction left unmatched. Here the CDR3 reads CASSEVWRGSSYEQYF. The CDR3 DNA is TGTGCCAGCAGTGAAGTCTGGCGGGGGAGCTCCTACGAGCAGTACTTC.

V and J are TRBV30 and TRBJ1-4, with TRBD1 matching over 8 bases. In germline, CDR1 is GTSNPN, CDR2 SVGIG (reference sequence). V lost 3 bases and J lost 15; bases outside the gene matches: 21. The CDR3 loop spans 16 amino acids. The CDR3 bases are TGTGCCTGGAGCGATCCCGTCGGGACAGGCCTGAAAATGGTGTTTTTT. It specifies CAWSDPVGTGLKMVFF.

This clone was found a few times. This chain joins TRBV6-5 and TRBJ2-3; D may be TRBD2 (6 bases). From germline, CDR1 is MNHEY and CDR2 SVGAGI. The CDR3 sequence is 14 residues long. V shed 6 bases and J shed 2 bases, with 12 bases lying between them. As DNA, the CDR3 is TGTGCCAGCAGGACGGGGGACCACACAGATACGCAGTATTTT. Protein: CASRTGDHTDTQYF.

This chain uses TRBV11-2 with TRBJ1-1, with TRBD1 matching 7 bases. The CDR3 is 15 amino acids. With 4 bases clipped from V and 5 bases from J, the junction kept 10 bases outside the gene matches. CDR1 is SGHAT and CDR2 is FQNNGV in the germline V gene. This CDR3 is CASSYTGVTATEAFF. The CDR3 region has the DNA TGTGCCAGCAGCTATACAGGGGTAACGGCTACTGAAGCTTTCTTT.

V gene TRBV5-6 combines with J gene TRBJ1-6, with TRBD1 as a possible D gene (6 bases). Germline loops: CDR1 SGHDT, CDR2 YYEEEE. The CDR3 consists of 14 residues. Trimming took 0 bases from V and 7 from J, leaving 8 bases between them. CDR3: CASSLGTANSPLHF. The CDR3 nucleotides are TGTGCCAGCAGCTTGGGGACAGCAAATTCACCCCTCCACTTT. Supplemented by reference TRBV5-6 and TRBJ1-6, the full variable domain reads DAGVTQSPTHLIKTRGQQVTLRCSPKSGHDTVSWYQQALGQGPQFIFQYYEEEERQRGNFPDRFSGHQFPNYSSELNVNALLLGDSALYLCASSLGTANSPLHFGNGTRLTVT.

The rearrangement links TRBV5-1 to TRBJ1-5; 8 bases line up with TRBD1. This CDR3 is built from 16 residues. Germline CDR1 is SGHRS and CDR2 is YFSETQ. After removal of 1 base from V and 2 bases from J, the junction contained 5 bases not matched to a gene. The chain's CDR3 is CASSLSRGRGNQPQHF. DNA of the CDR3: TGCGCCAGCAGCTTGTCCAGGGGGCGCGGCAATCAGCCCCAGCATTTT. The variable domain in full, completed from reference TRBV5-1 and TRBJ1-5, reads KAGVTQTPRYLIKTRGQQVTLSCSPISGHRSVSWYQQTPGQGLQFLFEYFSETQRNKGNFPGRFSGRQFSNSRSEMNVSTLELGDSALYLCASSLSRGRGNQPQHFGDGTRLSIL.

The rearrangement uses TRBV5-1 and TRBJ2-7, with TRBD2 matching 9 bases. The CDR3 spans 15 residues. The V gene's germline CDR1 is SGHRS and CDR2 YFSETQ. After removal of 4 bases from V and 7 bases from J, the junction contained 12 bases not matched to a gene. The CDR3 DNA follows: TGCGCCAGCAGCGACTTGAAGGCGGGGGGGAGAGAGCAGTACTTC. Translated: CASSDLKAGGREQYF.

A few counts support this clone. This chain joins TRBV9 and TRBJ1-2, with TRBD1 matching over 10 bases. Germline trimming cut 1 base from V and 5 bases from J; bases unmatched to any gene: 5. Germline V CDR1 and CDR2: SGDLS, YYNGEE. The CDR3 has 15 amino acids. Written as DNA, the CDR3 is TGTGCCAGCAGCGTAAACCAGGGACAGGGGTATGGCTACACCTTC. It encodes CASSVNQGQGYGYTF.

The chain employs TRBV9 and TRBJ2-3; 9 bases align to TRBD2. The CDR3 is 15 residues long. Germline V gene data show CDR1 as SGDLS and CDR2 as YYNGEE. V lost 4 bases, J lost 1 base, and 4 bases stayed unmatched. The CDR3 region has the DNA TGTGCCAGCAGCTACCGACTAGCGGGCACAGATACGCAGTATTTT. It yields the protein CASSYRLAGTDTQYF.

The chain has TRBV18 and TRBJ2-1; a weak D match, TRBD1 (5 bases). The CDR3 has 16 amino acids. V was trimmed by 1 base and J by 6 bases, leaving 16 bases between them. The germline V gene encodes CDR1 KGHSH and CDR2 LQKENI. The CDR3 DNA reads TGTGCCAGCTCACCACAGGCAGGGCCACCCGGCAATGAGCAGTTCTTC. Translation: CASSPQAGPPGNEQFF.

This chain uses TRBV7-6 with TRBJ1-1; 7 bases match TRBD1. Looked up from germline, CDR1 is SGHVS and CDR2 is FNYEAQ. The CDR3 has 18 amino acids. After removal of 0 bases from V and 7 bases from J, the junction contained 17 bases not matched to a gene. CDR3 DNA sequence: TGTGCCAGCAGCTTAGCCCGAACCCCAGCAGGGGGACGGGATGAAGCTTTCTTT. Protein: CASSLARTPAGGRDEAFF. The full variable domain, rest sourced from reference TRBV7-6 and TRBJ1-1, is GAGVSQSPRYKVTKRGQDVALRCDPISGHVSLYWYRQALGQGPEFLTYFNYEAQQDKSGLPNDRFSAERPEGSISTLTIQRTEQRDSAMYRCASSLARTPAGGRDEAFFGQGTRLTVV.

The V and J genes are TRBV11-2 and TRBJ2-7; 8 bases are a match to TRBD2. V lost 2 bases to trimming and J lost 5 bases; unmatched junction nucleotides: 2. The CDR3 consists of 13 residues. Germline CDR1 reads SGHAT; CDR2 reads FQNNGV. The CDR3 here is CASSLSGLDEQYF. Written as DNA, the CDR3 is TGTGCCAGCAGCTTATCGGGACTAGACGAGCAGTACTTC.

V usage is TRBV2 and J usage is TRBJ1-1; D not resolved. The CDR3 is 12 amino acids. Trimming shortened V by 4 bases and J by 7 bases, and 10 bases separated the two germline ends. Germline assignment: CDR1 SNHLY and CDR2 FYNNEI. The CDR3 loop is CASSATYGEAFF. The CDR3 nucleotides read TGTGCCAGCAGTGCTACCTACGGTGAAGCTTTCTTT.

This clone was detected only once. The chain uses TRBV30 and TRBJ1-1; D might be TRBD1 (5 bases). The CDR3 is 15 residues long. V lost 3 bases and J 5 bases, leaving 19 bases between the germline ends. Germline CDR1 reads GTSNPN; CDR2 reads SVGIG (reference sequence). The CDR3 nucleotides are TGTGCCTGGAGATCCCCGGGGGGAAGTGGGACTGAAGCTTTCTTT. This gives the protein CAWRSPGGSGTEAFF.

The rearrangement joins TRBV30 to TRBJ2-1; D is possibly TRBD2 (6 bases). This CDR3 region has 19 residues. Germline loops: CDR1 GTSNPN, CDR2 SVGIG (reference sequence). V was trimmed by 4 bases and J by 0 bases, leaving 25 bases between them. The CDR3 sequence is CAWTPPRGTEFPSYNEQFF. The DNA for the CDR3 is TGTGCCTGGACCCCGCCCCGGGGGACCGAATTCCCCTCCTACAATGAGCAGTTCTTC. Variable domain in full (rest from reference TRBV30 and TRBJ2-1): SQTIHQWPATLVQPVGSPLSLECTVEGTSNPNLYWYRQAAGRGLQLLFYSVGIGQISSEVPQNLSASRPQDRQFILSSKKLLLSDSGFYLCAWTPPRGTEFPSYNEQFFGPGTRLTVL.

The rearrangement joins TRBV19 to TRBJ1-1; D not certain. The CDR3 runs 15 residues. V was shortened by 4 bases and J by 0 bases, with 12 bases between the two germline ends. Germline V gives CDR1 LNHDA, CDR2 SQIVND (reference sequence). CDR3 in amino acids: CASSKIPFLNTEAFF. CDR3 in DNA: TGTGCCAGTAGTAAAATCCCCTTCCTGAACACTGAAGCTTTCTTT.

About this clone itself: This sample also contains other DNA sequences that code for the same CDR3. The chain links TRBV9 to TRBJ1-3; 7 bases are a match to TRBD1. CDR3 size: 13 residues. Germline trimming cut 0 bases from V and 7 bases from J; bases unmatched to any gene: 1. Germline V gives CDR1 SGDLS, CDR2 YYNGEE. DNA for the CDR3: TGTGCCAGCAGCGTAGGAGGGGGCAACACCATATATTTT. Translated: CASSVGGGNTIYF.

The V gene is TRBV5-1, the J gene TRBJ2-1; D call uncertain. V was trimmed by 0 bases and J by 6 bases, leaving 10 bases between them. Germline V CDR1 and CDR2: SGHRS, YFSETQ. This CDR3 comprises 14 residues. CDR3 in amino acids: CASSLAPLGNEQFF. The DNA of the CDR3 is TGCGCCAGCAGCTTGGCCCCGCTAGGCAATGAGCAGTTCTTC.

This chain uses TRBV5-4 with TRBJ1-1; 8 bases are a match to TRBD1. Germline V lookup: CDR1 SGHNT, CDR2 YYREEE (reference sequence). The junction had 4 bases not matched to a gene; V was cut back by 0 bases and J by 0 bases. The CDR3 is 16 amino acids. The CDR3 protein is CASSLGQGAVNTEAFF. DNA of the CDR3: TGTGCCAGCAGCTTGGGGCAGGGGGCGGTGAACACTGAAGCTTTCTTT.

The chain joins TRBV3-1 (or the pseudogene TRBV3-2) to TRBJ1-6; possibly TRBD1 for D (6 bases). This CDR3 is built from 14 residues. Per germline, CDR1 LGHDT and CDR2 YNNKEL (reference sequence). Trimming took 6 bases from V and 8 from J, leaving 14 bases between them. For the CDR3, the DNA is TGTGCCAGCAGTTGGGGGCAGTCGGATTCACCCCTCCACTTT. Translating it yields CASSWGQSDSPLHF.

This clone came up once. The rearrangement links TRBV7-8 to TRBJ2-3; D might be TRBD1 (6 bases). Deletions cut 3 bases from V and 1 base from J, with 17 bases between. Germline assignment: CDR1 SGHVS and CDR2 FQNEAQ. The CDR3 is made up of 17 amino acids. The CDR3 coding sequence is TGTGCCAGCAGCTTTGGTTACAGGGTGGGGGGCACAGATACGCAGTATTTT. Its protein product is CASSFGYRVGGTDTQYF.

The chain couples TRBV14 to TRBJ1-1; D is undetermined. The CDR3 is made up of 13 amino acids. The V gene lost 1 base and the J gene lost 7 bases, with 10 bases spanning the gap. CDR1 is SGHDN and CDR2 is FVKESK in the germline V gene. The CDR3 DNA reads TGTGCCAGCAGCCAAGGTAACTCGGGTGAAGCTTTCTTT. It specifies CASSQGNSGEAFF.

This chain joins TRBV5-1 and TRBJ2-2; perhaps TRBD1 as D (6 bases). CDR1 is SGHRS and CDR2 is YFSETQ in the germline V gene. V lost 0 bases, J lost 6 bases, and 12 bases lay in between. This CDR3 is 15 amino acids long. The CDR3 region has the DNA TGCGCCAGCAGCTTGGAAGGGGGACCCCCCGGGGAGCTGTTTTTT. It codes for CASSLEGGPPGELFF.

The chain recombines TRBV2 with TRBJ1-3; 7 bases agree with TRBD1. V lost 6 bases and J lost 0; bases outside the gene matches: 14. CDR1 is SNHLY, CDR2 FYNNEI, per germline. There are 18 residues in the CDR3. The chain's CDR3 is CASSPTGAHRPSGNTIYF. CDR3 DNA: TGTGCCAGCAGCCCTACAGGGGCTCATCGACCCTCTGGAAACACCATATATTTT.

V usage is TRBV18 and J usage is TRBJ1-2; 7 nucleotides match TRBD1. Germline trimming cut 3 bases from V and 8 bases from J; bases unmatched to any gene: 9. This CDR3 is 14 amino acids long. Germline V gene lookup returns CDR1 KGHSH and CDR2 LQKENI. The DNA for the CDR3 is TGTGCCAGCTCACCCTCGGGGACAGCGGGCGGCTACACCTTC. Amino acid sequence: CASSPSGTAGGYTF. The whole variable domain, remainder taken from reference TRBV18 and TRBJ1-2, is NAGVMQNPRHLVRRRGQEARLRCSPMKGHSHVYWYRQLPEEGLKFMVYLQKENIIDESGMPKERFSAEFPKEGPSILRIQQVVRGDSAAYFCASSPSGTAGGYTFGSGTRLTVV.

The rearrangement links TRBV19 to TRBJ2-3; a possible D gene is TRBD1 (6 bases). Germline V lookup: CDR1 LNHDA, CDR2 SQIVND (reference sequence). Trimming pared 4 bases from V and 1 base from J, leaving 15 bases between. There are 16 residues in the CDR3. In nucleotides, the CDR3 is TGTGCCAGTAGTACCATGACAGGTGGGGGCACAGATACGCAGTATTTT. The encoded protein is CASSTMTGGGTDTQYF.

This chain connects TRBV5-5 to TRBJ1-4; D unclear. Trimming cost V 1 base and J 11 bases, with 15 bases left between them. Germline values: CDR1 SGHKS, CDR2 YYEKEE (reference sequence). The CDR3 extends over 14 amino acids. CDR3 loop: CASSLPASSSKLFF. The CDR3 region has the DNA TGTGCCAGCAGCTTGCCGGCTTCCTCTAGTAAACTGTTTTTT.

This CDR3 reads CASSVRAGARYNEQFF. The CDR3 region has the DNA TGTGCCAGCAGCGTTCGAGCGGGGGCACGATACAATGAGCAGTTCTTC. The chain employs TRBV9 and TRBJ2-1; TRBD2 matches 8 bases. V lost 2 bases, J lost 4 bases, and 8 bases stayed unmatched. From germline, CDR1 is SGDLS and CDR2 YYNGEE. The CDR3 runs to 16 residues.

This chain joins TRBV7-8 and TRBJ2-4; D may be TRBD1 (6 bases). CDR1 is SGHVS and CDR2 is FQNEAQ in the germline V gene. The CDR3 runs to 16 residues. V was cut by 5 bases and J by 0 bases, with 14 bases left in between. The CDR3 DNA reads TGTGCCAGCAGCCCTGACAGGACCCTAGCCAAAAACATTCAGTACTTC. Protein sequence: CASSPDRTLAKNIQYF. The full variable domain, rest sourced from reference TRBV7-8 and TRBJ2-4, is GAGVSQSPRYKVAKRGQDVALRCDPISGHVSLFWYQQALGQGPEFLTYFQNEAQLDKSGLPSDRFFAERPEGSVSTLKIQRTQQEDSAVYLCASSPDRTLAKNIQYFGAGTRLSVL.

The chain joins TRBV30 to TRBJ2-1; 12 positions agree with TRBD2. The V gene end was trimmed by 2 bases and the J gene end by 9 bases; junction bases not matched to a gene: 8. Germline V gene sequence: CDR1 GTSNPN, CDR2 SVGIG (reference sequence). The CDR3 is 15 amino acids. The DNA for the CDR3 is TGTGCCTGGAGTATCGGACTAGCGGGGTTGTTTGAGCAGTTCTTC. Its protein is CAWSIGLAGLFEQFF.